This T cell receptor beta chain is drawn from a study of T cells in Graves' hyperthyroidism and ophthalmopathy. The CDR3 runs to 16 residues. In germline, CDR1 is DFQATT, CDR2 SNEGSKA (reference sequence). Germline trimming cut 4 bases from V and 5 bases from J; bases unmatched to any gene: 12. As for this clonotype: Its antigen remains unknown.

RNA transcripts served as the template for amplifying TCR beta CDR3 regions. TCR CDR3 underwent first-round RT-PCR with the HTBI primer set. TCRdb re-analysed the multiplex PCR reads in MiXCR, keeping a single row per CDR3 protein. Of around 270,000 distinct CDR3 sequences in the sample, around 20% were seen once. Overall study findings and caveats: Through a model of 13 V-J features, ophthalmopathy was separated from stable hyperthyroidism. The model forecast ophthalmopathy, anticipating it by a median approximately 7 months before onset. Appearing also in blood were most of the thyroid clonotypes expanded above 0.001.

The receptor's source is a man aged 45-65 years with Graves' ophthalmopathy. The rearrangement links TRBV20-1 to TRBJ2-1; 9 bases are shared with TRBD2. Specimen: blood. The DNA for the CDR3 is TGCAGTGCTACCCCAAATCGACTAGCGGTAAACAATGAGCAGTTCTTC. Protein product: CSATPNRLAVNNEQFF.